This is a list of T cell receptor beta chains from one sample in a study of blood T cell repertoires in COVID-19. Measured with immunoSEQ multiplex PCR; TCRdb has only the in-frame clones, and not every one. The table includes about 140,000 clones, more than 60% detected once. The sample consisted of peripheral blood. The receptors stem from an older man with acute or convalescent COVID-19. CDR3s include the opening cysteine and the closing phenylalanine or tryptophan. A D gene is named only where the DNA matches it firmly. Only some rows state a clone size, as once, few, many or a class for expanded clones.

TRBJ2-3 | TRBD2 | TRBV11-2 | - | CASSLEGAGDTQYF | TGTGCCAGCAGCTTGGAAGGAGCGGGGGATACGCAGTATTTT
TRBJ1-2 | TRBD1 | TRBV2 | - | CASKPGQGDGYGYTF | TGTGCCAGCAAACCCGGACAGGGGGACGGTTATGGCTACACCTTC
TRBJ2-7 | - | TRBV19 | - | CASSIVLRESSYEQYF | TGTGCCAGTAGTATAGTGTTACGGGAGAGCTCCTACGAGCAGTACTTC
TRBJ1-2 | TRBD1 | TRBV2 | - | CASSGGRYGYTF | TGTGCCAGCTCAGGGGGCCGGTATGGCTACACCTTC
TRBJ1-1 | TRBD1 | TRBV5-4 | - | CASSLRDRGPRTEAFF | TGTGCCAGCAGCCTACGGGACAGGGGTCCTAGGACAGAAGCTTTCTTT
TRBJ1-1 | - | TRBV19 | - | CASSVRRGTEAFF | TGTGCCAGTAGTGTCAGAAGAGGCACTGAAGCTTTCTTT
TRBJ1-6 | TRBD1 | TRBV27 | - | CASSFGTENSPLHF | TGTGCCAGCAGCTTTGGGACAGAGAATTCACCCCTCCACTTT
TRBJ1-1 | - | TRBV10-3 | - | CAIRSLNSGGGANTEAFF | TGTGCCATTCGGTCACTGAATTCGGGAGGAGGAGCGAACACTGAAGCTTTCTTT
TRBJ1-4 | TRBD1 | TRBV5-1 | - | CASSLPPGQGYNEKLFF | TGCGCCAGCAGCTTGCCGCCGGGACAGGGGTATAATGAAAAACTGTTTTTT
TRBJ2-7 | - | TRBV5-6 | - | CASSPQQGGYEQYF | TGTGCCAGCAGCCCCCAACAGGGGGGGTACGAGCAGTACTTC
TRBJ2-7 | - | TRBV10-3 | - | CAISQGYEQYF | TGTGCCATCAGTCAGGGCTACGAGCAGTACTTC
TRBJ1-1 | TRBD1 | TRBV6-4 | - | CASSRDSYLGFF | TGTGCCAGCAGCCGGGACAGCTACCTTGGTTTCTTT
TRBJ2-7 | - | TRBV6-1 | - | CASSDRGSSYEQYF | TGTGCCAGCAGTGACAGGGGCTCCTCCTACGAGCAGTACTTC
TRBJ1-6 | TRBD1 | TRBV13 | - | CASRVGQGNSPLHF | TGTGCCAGCAGGGTGGGACAGGGTAATTCACCCCTCCACTTT
TRBJ2-2 | TRBD1 | TRBV7-3 | few | CASSLGQGNGELFF | TGTGCCAGCAGCTTGGGACAGGGAAACGGGGAGCTGTTTTTT
TRBJ1-1 | - | TRBV6-1 | - | CASSEPGQNTEAFF | TGTGCCAGCAGTGAACCGGGACAGAACACTGAAGCTTTCTTT
TRBJ2-5 | - | TRBV7-9 | - | CASSRREQETYQETQYF | TGTGCCAGCAGCCGCCGAGAACAGGAAACGTACCAAGAGACCCAGTACTTC
TRBJ2-7 | - | TRBV20-1 | - | CSARDGYEQYF | TGCAGTGCTAGAGACGGCTACGAGCAGTACTTC
TRBJ2-2 | - | TRBV9 | - | CASSVLGLPNTGELFF | TGTGCCAGCAGCGTACTGGGACTTCCGAACACCGGGGAGCTGTTTTTT
TRBJ2-5 | - | TRBV25-1 | - | CASSEEGLKASETQYF | TGTGCCAGCAGTGAAGAAGGACTCAAGGCGTCGGAGACCCAGTACTTC
TRBJ2-5 | - | TRBV11-1 | - | CASSLGGQLQETQYF | TGTGCCAGCAGCTTAGGAGGGCAGCTCCAAGAGACCCAGTACTTC
TRBJ2-7 | TRBD1 | TRBV6-6 | - | CASTPRQQGISYEQYF | TGTGCCAGCACCCCCAGGCAACAGGGGATCTCCTACGAGCAGTACTTC
TRBJ1-6 | TRBD1 | TRBV6-1 | many | CASSDETGGYSPLHF | TGTGCCAGCAGTGATGAGACAGGGGGGTATTCACCCCTCCACTTT
TRBJ1-5 | - | TRBV7-2 | - | CASSPNGRGSNQPQHF | TGTGCCAGCAGCCCCAATGGACGGGGTAGCAATCAGCCCCAGCATTTT
TRBJ2-1 | TRBD1 | TRBV11-3 | - | CASSRGQGAVSEQFF | TGTGCCAGCAGCCGTGGACAGGGGGCAGTCAGTGAGCAGTTCTTC
TRBJ2-2 | TRBD1 | TRBV7-9 | - | CASSSTQGAGELFF | TGTGCCAGCAGCTCCACACAGGGGGCCGGGGAGCTGTTTTTT
TRBJ2-7 | - | TRBV19 | - | CASSSYRNEQYF | TGTGCCAGTAGTAGTTACAGGAACGAGCAGTACTTC
TRBJ2-1 | - | TRBV21-1 | once | CASSKESRGAGYNEQFF | TGTGCCAGCAGCAAAGAGTCGCGGGGGGCAGGGTACAATGAGCAGTTCTTC
TRBJ1-2 | - | TRBV5-4 | - | CASSLARAGYTF | TGTGCCAGCAGCTTGGCCAGGGCTGGCTACACCTTC
TRBJ1-1 | - | TRBV19 | - | CASHSPRTAGPNTEAFF | TGTGCCAGTCACAGCCCCCGGACAGCCGGACCGAACACTGAAGCTTTCTTT
TRBJ2-1 | TRBD1 | TRBV19 | - | CASRPGQAGNEQFF | TGTGCCAGTAGGCCGGGACAGGCGGGAAATGAGCAGTTCTTC
TRBJ2-3 | TRBD2 | TRBV4-3 | - | CASSQGRGGAFTDTQYF | TGCGCCAGCAGCCAAGGGCGCGGGGGGGCCTTTACAGATACGCAGTATTTT
TRBJ1-2 | TRBD1 | TRBV6-5 | - | CATNLGQGAYGYTF | TGTGCCACCAACCTAGGCCAGGGGGCTTATGGCTACACCTTC
TRBJ1-4 | - | TRBV28 | - | CASRWGGSTNEKLFF | TGTGCCAGCAGATGGGGGGGCTCAACTAATGAAAAACTGTTTTTT
TRBJ1-2 | - | TRBV30 | few | CAWNVGGSYGYTF | TGTGCCTGGAATGTTGGGGGCTCCTATGGCTACACCTTC
TRBJ1-2 | - | TRBV19 | - | CASSGSAGDYGYTF | TGTGCCAGTTCTGGATCGGCAGGCGACTATGGCTACACCTTC
TRBJ1-4 | TRBD1 | TRBV5-4 | - | CASSLLGTGEKLFF | TGTGCCAGCAGCTTGCTGGGGACAGGTGAAAAACTGTTTTTT
TRBJ2-5 | TRBD1 | TRBV6-5 | - | CASTAGTGGIETQYF | TGTGCCAGTACCGCCGGGACAGGGGGCATTGAGACCCAGTACTTC
TRBJ2-7 | - | TRBV19 | - | CASSRAGDSYEQYF | TGTGCCAGTAGTAGGGCAGGGGACTCCTACGAGCAGTACTTC
TRBJ1-4 | TRBD1 | TRBV2 | - | CASSEEGQGGEKLFF | TGTGCCAGCAGTGAAGAGGGACAGGGTGGAGAAAAACTGTTTTTT